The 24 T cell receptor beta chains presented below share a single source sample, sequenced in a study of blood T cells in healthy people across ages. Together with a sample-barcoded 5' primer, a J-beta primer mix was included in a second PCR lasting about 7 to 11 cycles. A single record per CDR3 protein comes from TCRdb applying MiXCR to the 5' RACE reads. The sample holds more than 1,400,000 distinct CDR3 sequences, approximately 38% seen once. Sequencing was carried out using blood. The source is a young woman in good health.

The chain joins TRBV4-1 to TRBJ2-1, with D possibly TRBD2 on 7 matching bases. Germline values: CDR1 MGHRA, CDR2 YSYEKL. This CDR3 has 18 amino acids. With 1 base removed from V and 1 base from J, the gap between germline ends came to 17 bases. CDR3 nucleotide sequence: TGCGCCAGCAGCCAAGTTGGGGGACGGGGGGCTTCCTACAATGAGCAGTTCTTC. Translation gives CASSQVGGRGASYNEQFF.

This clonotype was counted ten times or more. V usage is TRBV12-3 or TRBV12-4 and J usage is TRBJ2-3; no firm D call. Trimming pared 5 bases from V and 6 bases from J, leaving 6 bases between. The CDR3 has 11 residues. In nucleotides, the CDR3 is TGTGCCAGCAGTCCTGTTGATACGCAGTATTTT. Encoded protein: CASSPVDTQYF.

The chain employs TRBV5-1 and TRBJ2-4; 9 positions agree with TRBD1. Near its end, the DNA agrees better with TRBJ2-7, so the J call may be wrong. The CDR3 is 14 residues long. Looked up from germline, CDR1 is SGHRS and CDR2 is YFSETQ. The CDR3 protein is CASSTDRGRYEQYF. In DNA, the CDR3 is TGCGCCAGCAGCACGGACAGGGGTCGGTACGAGCAGTACTTC.

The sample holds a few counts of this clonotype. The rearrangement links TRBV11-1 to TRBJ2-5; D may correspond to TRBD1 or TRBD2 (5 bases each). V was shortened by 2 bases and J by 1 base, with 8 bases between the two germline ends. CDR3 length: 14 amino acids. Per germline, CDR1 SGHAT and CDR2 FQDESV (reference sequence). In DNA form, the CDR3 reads TGTGCCAGCAGCTTAACGGGACGCCAAGAGACCCAGTACTTC. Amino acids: CASSLTGRQETQYF. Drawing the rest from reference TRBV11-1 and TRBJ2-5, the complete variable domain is EAEVAQSPRYKITEKSQAVAFWCDPISGHATLYWYRQILGQGPELLVQFQDESVVDDSQLPKDRFSAERLKGVDSTLKIQPAELGDSAMYLCASSLTGRQETQYFGPGTRLLVL.

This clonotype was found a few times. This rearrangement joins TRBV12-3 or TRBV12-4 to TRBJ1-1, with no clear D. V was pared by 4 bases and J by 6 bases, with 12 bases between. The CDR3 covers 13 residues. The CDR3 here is CASSSRGFPEAFF. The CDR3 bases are TGTGCCAGCAGTTCGCGGGGTTTTCCTGAAGCTTTCTTT.

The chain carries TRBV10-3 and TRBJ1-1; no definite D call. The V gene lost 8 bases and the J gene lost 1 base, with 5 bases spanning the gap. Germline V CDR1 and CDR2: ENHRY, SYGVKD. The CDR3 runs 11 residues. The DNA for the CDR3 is TGTGCCATCGGCGGGAACACTGAAGCTTTCTTT. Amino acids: CAIGGNTEAFF.

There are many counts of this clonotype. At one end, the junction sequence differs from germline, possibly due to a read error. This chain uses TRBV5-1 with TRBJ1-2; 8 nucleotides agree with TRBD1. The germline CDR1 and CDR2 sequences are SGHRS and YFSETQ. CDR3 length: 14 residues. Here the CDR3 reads CASSLGQGADGYTF. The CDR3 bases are TGTGCCAGCAGTTTAGGGCAGGGGGCGGATGGCTACACCTTC.

The CDR3 region has the DNA TGTGCCATCAGCAAGGGGAACTCGGGGTTCTCCTACAATGAGCAGTTCTTC. The encoded protein is CAISKGNSGFSYNEQFF. The rearrangement uses TRBV10-3 and TRBJ2-1, with D perhaps given as TRBD1 or TRBD2 (5 bases each). This CDR3 spans 17 amino acids. The V end was cut by 6 bases, the J end by 0 bases, with 18 bases between. Per the germline V gene, CDR1 is ENHRY and CDR2 is SYGVKD.

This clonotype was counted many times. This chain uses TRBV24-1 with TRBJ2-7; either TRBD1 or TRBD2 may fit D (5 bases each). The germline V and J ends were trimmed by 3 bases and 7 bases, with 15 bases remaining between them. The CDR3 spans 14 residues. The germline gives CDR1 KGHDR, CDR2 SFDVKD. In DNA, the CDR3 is TGTGCCACCAGTGATGTCCGGGACCCAAAGGAGCAGTACTTC. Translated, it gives CATSDVRDPKEQYF.

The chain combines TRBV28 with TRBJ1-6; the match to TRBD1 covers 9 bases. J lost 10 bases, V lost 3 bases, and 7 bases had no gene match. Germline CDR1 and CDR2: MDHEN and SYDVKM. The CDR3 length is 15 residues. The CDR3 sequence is CASSLGQGKGSPLHF. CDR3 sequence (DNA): TGTGCCAGCAGTTTGGGACAGGGTAAAGGATCACCCCTCCACTTT.

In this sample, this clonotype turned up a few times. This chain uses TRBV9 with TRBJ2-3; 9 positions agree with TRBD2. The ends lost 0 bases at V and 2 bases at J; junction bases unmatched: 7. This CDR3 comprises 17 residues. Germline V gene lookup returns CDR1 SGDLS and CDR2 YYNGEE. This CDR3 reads CASSVVASGEYTDTQYF. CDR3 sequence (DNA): TGTGCCAGCAGCGTAGTGGCTAGCGGGGAGTACACAGATACGCAGTATTTT.

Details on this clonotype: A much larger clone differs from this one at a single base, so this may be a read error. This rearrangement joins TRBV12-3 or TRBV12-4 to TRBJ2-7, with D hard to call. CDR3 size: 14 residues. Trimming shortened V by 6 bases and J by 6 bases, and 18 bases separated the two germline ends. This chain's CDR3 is CASSSPSGVGEQYF. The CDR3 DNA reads TGTGCCAGCAGCTCCCCAAGTGGGGTCGGCGAGCAGTACTTC.

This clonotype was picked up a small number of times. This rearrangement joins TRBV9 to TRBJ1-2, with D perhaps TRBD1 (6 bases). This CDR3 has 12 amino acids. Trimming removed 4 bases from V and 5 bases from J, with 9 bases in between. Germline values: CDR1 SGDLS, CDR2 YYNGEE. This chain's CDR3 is CASSQQGYGYTF. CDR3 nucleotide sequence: TGTGCCAGCAGCCAACAGGGTTATGGCTACACCTTC.

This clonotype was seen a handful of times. The chain's CDR3 is CSVEDPGDEQFF. The CDR3 DNA reads as TGCAGCGTTGAAGATCCCGGGGATGAGCAGTTCTTC. This chain links TRBV29-1 with TRBJ2-1, with D possibly matching TRBD2 (5 bases). V lost 0 bases to trimming and J lost 8 bases, with 8 bases between them. Germline-derived CDR1 and CDR2 are SQVTM and ANQGSEA. The CDR3 runs 12 residues.

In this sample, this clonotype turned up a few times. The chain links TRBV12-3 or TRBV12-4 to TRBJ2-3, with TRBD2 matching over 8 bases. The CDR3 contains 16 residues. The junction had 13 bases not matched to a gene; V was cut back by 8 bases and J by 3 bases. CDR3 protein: CASPPNGRGGTDTQYF. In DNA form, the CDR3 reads TGTGCCAGCCCCCCAAACGGTCGCGGGGGGACAGATACGCAGTATTTT.

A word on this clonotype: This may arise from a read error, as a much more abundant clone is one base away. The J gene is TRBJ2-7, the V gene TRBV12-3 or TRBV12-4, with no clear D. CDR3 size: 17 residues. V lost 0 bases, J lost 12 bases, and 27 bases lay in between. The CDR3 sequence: CASSLAHAARIQETRYF. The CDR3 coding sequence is TGTGCCAGCAGTTTAGCGCATGCAGCCCGCATACAAGAGACCCGGTACTTC.

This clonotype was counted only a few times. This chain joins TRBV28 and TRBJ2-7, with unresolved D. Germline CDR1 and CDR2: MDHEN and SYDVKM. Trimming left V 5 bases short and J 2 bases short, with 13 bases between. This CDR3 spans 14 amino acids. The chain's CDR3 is CASSDRGGAYEQYF. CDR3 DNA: TGTGCCAGCAGTGACCGTGGCGGAGCCTACGAGCAGTACTTC.

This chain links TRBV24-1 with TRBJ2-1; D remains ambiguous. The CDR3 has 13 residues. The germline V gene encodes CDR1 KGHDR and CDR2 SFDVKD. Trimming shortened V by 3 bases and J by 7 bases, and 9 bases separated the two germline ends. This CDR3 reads CATSDSWWNEQFF. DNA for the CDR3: TGTGCCACCAGTGATAGTTGGTGGAATGAGCAGTTCTTC.

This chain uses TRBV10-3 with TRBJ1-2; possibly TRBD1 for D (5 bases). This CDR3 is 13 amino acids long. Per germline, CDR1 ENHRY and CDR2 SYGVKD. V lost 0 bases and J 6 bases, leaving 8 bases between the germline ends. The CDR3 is CAISESTENGYTF. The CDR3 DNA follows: TGTGCCATCAGTGAGTCGACAGAAAATGGCTACACCTTC.

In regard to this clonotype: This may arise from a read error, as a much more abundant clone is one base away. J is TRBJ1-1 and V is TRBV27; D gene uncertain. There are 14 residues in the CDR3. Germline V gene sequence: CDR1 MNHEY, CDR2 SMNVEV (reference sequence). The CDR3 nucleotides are TGTGCCGGCAGTTTAGGCGGACCGAACACTGAAGCTTTCTTT. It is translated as CAGSLGGPNTEAFF.

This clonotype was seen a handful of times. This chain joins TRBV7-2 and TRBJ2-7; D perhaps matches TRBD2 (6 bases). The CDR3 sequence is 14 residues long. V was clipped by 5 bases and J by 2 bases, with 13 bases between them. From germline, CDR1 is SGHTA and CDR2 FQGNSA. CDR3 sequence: CASSVLALTYEQYF. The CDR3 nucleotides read TGTGCCAGCAGCGTTCTAGCGCTTACCTACGAGCAGTACTTC.

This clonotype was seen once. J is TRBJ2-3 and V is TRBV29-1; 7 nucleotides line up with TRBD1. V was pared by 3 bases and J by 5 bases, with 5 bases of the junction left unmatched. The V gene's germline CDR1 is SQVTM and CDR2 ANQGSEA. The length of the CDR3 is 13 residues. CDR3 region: CSVDDREGDTQYF. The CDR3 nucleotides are TGCAGCGTTGACGACAGGGAAGGAGATACGCAGTATTTT.

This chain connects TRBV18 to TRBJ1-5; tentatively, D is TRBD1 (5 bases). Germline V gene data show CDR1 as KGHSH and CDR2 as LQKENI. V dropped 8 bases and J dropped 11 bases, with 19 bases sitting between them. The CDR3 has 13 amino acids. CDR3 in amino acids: CASTETRGGAQHF. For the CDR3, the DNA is TGTGCCAGCACCGAAACTCGGGGGGGGGCCCAGCATTTT.

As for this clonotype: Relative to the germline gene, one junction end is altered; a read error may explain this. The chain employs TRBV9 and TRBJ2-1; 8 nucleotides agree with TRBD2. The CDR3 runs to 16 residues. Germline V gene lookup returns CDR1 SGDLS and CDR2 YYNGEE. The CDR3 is CASSGLAGPLWNEQYF. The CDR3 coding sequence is TGTGCCAGCAGCGGATTAGCGGGGCCACTTTGGAATGAGCAGTACTTT.